The 13 T cell receptor beta chains reported below all come from one sample, sequenced in a study of early T cells in non-severe SARS-CoV-2 infection. Via MiXCR, TCRdb re-called the 5' RACE reads, giving one row per CDR3 protein. In the table there are 80,000 to 100,000 distinct CDR3 sequences, 10% to 15% of which are singletons. The sequenced material came from whole blood. Every receptor here comes from an adult who was a healthcare worker with PCR-confirmed SARS-CoV-2 infection or an uninfected control (not recorded which).

The chain carries TRBV2 and TRBJ1-5; no clear D gene. Germline V gives CDR1 SNHLY, CDR2 FYNNEI. The germline V and J ends were trimmed by 6 bases and 10 bases, with 10 bases remaining between them. The CDR3 is 11 residues long. In DNA form, the CDR3 reads TGTGCCAGCAGGTTAGGGCACCCCCAGCATTTT. It yields the protein CASRLGHPQHF.

The J gene is TRBJ1-2, the V gene TRBV20-1; weak D call: TRBD1 (5 bases). Trimming shortened V by 7 bases and J by 1 base, and 16 bases separated the two germline ends. Germline V CDR1 and CDR2: DFQATT, SNEGSKA (reference sequence). This CDR3 is 14 amino acids long. The CDR3 loop is CSGGAGVINYGYTF. The CDR3 DNA reads as TGCAGTGGGGGAGCGGGGGTTATTAACTATGGCTACACCTTC.

There are a few counts of this clonotype. The V call is TRBV7-9, the J call TRBJ1-1; no reliable D call. Germline V gene sequence: CDR1 SEHNR, CDR2 FQNEAQ (reference sequence). The V and J ends lost 5 bases and 3 bases respectively, with 10 bases between them. This CDR3 is 13 amino acids long. CDR3 in DNA: TGTGCCAGCAGCCTTGACACATACACTGAAGCTTTCTTT. It is translated as CASSLDTYTEAFF.

The chain couples TRBV20-1 to TRBJ2-3; D unresolved. This CDR3 is built from 11 residues. Trimming cost V 5 bases and J 1 base, with 4 bases left between them. Germline CDR1 DFQATT, CDR2 SNEGSKA (reference sequence). The CDR3 bases are TGCAGTGCTCCCCGCACAGATACGCAGTATTTT. This encodes CSAPRTDTQYF.

This clonotype came up many times. The V and J genes are TRBV3-1 and TRBJ2-5; 9 bases align to TRBD1. Trimming removed 4 bases from V and 2 bases from J; junction bases left unmatched: 5. The germline V gene encodes CDR1 LGHDT and CDR2 YNNKEL (reference sequence). The CDR3 extends over 15 amino acids. The chain's CDR3 is CASSLPGQGQETQYF. CDR3 sequence (DNA): TGTGCCAGCAGCCTTCCGGGACAGGGACAAGAGACCCAGTACTTC.

Turning to this clonotype: The junction shows a germline mismatch at one end, possibly a read error. V usage is TRBV12-3 or TRBV12-4 and J usage is TRBJ2-7; 7 bases fit TRBD2. This CDR3 has 12 residues. CDR3 sequence (DNA): TGTGCCAGCAGTATTACGGGGGGTGTTCGTCACTTC. As protein: CASSITGGVRHF.

The chain has TRBV7-6 and TRBJ2-7; possible D gene TRBD1, 6 bases. This CDR3 has 15 amino acids. Per germline, CDR1 SGHVS and CDR2 FNYEAQ. Trimming left V 4 bases short and J 3 bases short, with 16 bases between. The CDR3 spells CASSSPGTPYYEQYF. The CDR3 DNA is TGTGCCAGCAGCTCACCCGGGACACCGTACTACGAGCAGTACTTC.

This clonotype was observed a handful of times. The gene calls are TRBV9 and TRBJ2-5, with D maybe TRBD2 (6 bases). This CDR3 region has 13 residues. Between the trimmed V and J ends, which lost 0 bases and 5 bases, there was a span of 8 bases. Looked up from germline, CDR1 is SGDLS and CDR2 is YYNGEE. In nucleotides, the CDR3 is TGTGCCAGCAGCGTAGGCGGAGGGGAGACCCAGTACTTC. It is translated as CASSVGGGETQYF. The full variable domain, in which reference TRBV9 and TRBJ2-5 provide the parts outside the CDR3, is DSGVTQTPKHLITATGQRVTLRCSPRSGDLSVYWYQQSLDQGLQFLIQYYNGEERAKGNILERFSAQQFPDLHSELNLSSLELGDSALYFCASSVGGGETQYFGPGTRLLVL.

There are a few counts of this clonotype. The rearrangement links TRBV5-1 to TRBJ2-1; TRBD2 agrees at 7 bases. V lost 10 bases, J lost 9 bases, and 16 bases stayed unmatched. In germline, CDR1 is SGHRS, CDR2 YFSETQ. This CDR3 is built from 14 residues. This CDR3 is CASRGGRAAGEQFF. In DNA form, the CDR3 reads TGCGCCTCCCGTGGAGGGAGGGCTGCCGGTGAGCAGTTCTTC. The whole variable domain, filled in from reference TRBV5-1 and TRBJ2-1, reads KAGVTQTPRYLIKTRGQQVTLSCSPISGHRSVSWYQQTPGQGLQFLFEYFSETQRNKGNFPGRFSGRQFSNSRSEMNVSTLELGDSALYLCASRGGRAAGEQFFGPGTRLTVL.

This clonotype showed up just a few times. Its ends do not fully match the called genes, so a read error is possible. This chain links TRBV7-2 with TRBJ2-5; TRBD2 matches 7 bases. Germline CDR1 reads SGHTA; CDR2 reads FQGNSA. CDR3 length equals 12 residues. The CDR3: CASSLGLAAQWF. As DNA, the CDR3 is TGTGCCAGCAGCTTAGGGCTAGCGGCCCAGTGGTTC. Together with reference TRBV7-2 and TRBJ2-5, the CDR3 gives the full variable domain: GAGVSQSPSNKVTEKGKDVELRCDPISGHTALYWYRQSLGQGLEFLIYFQGNSAPDKSGLPSDRFSAERTGGSVSTLTIQRTQQEDSAVYLCASSLGLAAQWFGPGTRLLVL.

This rearrangement joins TRBV24-1 to TRBJ2-3; no reliable D call. This CDR3 spans 13 amino acids. Germline V lookup: CDR1 KGHDR, CDR2 SFDVKD. V was pared by 3 bases and J by 4 bases, with 7 bases between. For the CDR3, the DNA is TGTGCCACCAGTGATCCCTATGCAGATACGCAGTATTTT. Residues: CATSDPYADTQYF.

The V gene is TRBV6-2 or TRBV6-3, the J gene TRBJ1-1, with TRBD1 as a possible D gene (5 bases). The CDR3 extends over 11 amino acids. The germline V and J ends were trimmed by 6 bases and 9 bases, with 11 bases remaining between them. The germline V gene encodes CDR1 MNHEY and CDR2 SVGEGT. The chain's CDR3 is CASSRGDQAFF. The CDR3 DNA reads as TGTGCCAGCAGCCGAGGGGACCAAGCTTTCTTT.

This clonotype appeared a few times. This chain joins TRBV7-9 and TRBJ2-1, with D tentatively TRBD2 (6 bases). The V end was cut by 5 bases, the J end by 8 bases, with 10 bases between. This CDR3 is built from 12 residues. Germline V gene data show CDR1 as SEHNR and CDR2 as FQNEAQ (reference sequence). CDR3 protein: CASSQGLDEQFF. The CDR3, as DNA: TGTGCCAGCAGCCAGGGACTGGATGAGCAGTTCTTC.